Ten or more counts support the clone carrying this TCR beta chain. Antigen unknown. This CDR3 spans 11 amino acids. V lost 5 bases and J lost 9, with 7 bases in between. The sample belongs to a study of identical twins. Study results and caveats: Rather than following the same donors, the conclusions depended on cross-sectional statistical analysis. Sharing of beta out-of-frame sequences by twins showed a weaker excess.

All donors were healthy, and all were Caucasian. A template switching step contributed a universal primer site, while unique molecular identifiers were present in the cDNA. TCRdb processed the 5' RACE reads anew with MiXCR; each CDR3 protein has one entry. The sample records 240,000 or so distinct CDR3 sequences, roughly 12% being singletons. The sample also formed part of further work on yellow fever vaccine responses in identical twins.

This clonotype was obtained from a woman under 30 in good health. Sample: memory (CD45RO+) T cells sorted from blood. V gene TRBV12-3 or TRBV12-4 combines with J gene TRBJ2-2; D remains unclear. CDR3 residues: CASSPMRELFF. The CDR3 DNA follows: TGTGCCAGCAGTCCCATGAGGGAGCTGTTTTTT.